This TCR beta chain emerged from a study of blood T cell repertoires in COVID-19 (dated by TCRdb to 2019 to 2021). For the wider study: The collaborator samples originated in the United States, Italy and Spain and spanned the acute and convalescent phases of COVID-19. The samples were drawn from two sources: the first 160 participants of the ongoing ImmuneRACE study, and some 1,300 subjects contributed by 6 global collaborators. The dataset comprised deeply sampled blood TCRbeta repertoires from subjects exposed to, actively infected with, or recovered from COVID-19. The sample metadata nearly always contained a de-identified subject ID, COVID-19 status, age in years and sex. The prospective study material was composed of cDNA or gDNA derived from T cells, B-cell-depleted T cells, or PBMCs. Where HLA class I and class II types were available, the types were taken from metadata supplied by the sample provider, not from assay-based typing. A freely available public database, intended as a resource for researchers studying the immune response to SARS-CoV-2, is where the repertoires were released.

This clone was detected only once. The specificity of this receptor is unknown. No much larger clone exists at a distance of one base, and base qualities are not known. According to the germline V gene (reference sequence), CDR1 reads SEHNR and CDR2 reads FQNEAQ. Compared with germline, V lacks 5 bases and J lacks 0 bases; bases without a gene match: 13. Its CDR3 holds 18 amino acids, cysteine through phenylalanine. The CDR3 DNA has 54 bases and is translated from base 1. Whole blood was collected in K2EDTA tubes by collaborating institutions according to the institutions' own protocols. For TCRbeta analysis, collaborators shipped samples in one of three forms: frozen whole blood, isolated PBMCs, or DNA extracted from either of those sample types. TCRbeta CDR3 regions were amplified from genomic DNA by means of the immunoSEQ Assay, a bias-controlled multiplex PCR. The authors' analysis ran thus. The number of nucleated cells in each sample was estimated by amplification of reference gene primers within the assay. Sequence reads were collapsed and filtered to measure the absolute abundance of every unique TCRbeta CDR3 rearrangement. For each sample, productive Simpson clonality was calculated as the square root of Simpson's diversity index over productive rearrangements. Sourced from immuneACCESS, this table was stored by TCRdb with only in-frame sequences that have V and J called. A share of the clones is absent; for the studies checked, an unresolved V gene accounts for under half, and the remainder has no known explanation. V, J and clone size are taken as reported in that table, and D and trimming were inferred from the DNA itself. This sample gives roughly 98,000 clones in total; 75% to 85% of them show up just once. 13% of the sample belongs to the ten largest clones.

What the research found in general, with its limitations: The quantity of clinical and demographic metadata differed by source and by participant and was supplied without curation.

This receptor was taken from a human donor in a cohort sampled during active COVID-19. Sequences were obtained from peripheral blood. The chain uses TRBV7-9 and TRBJ1-5, with 7 bases matching TRBD1. The nucleotides are TGTGCCAGCAGCCGACTCGGACAGGACAGTTATAGCAATCAGCCCCAGCATTTT. This yields the protein CASSRLGQDSYSNQPQHF.